This T cell receptor beta chain was obtained from a study of shared clonotypes between healthy human individuals. Selected positively for CCR7 and CD45RO-negative, naive CD8 cells excluded terminally differentiated effector memory CD45RA+ cells. Every subset's genomic DNA went evenly onto several immunoSEQ plates. Around 30,000 T cell genomes (approximately 0.2 ug DNA) went into each sorted-subset replicate. In the source study's methods: Junction-only immunoSEQ sequences carried no quality scores, so filtering differed. Sequencing was performed with immunoSEQ multiplex PCR; in TCRdb, only in-frame clones are kept and a portion is missing. D and trimming were read from the DNA, whereas the V and J calls and clone size are those reported in that table. The sample lists around 2,000,000 clones; about 95% were seen once. This CDR3 has 18 residues. J was trimmed by 4 bases and V by 0 bases; bases with no gene match: 10. Germline V CDR1 and CDR2: LGHNA, YSLEER.

The sequencing sample was made of naive CD8+ T cells sorted from blood. The clonotype comes from a man between 18 and 29 years old in good health. V and J are TRBV4-3 and TRBJ2-3; 10 bases match TRBD2. The chain's CDR3 is CASSQDPAGAGGSDTQYF. CDR3 nucleotides: TGCGCCAGCAGCCAAGATCCGGCCGGAGCGGGAGGGTCAGATACGCAGTATTTT.